Below, 20 T cell receptor beta chains from the same sample are listed, as sequenced in a study of response to subunit inactivated influenza vaccine. One entry per CDR3 protein, called by TCRdb with MiXCR from the RT-PCR reads. Counted here are hundreds of thousands of distinct CDR3 sequences, approximately 11% occurring once; the ten biggest clones make up about 10%. The same data also contributed to another study, on T cells expressing NK-cell markers. That publication notes: 5'RACE template switching with UMIs produced the TCR beta cDNA.

The starting material was PBMCs from blood, obtained on the day of vaccination. These receptors came from a man between 45 and 60 years old who received an inactivated influenza vaccine.

This clonotype was detected only a few times. The gene calls are TRBV7-2 and TRBJ1-6; 8 nucleotides match TRBD1. Germline V gene data show CDR1 as SGHTA and CDR2 as FQGNSA. V was clipped by 4 bases and J by 10 bases; unmatched bases: 12. The CDR3 totals 16 residues. In DNA, the CDR3 is TGTGCCAGCAGCTCGCGCAGGGGGCTAGGAAGGTCACCCCTCCACTTT. Protein product: CASSSRRGLGRSPLHF.

CDR3 sequence reads: CASSFSTGSHEQYF. For the CDR3, the DNA is TGTGCCAGCAGCTTTTCGACAGGGTCCCACGAGCAGTACTTC. J is TRBJ2-7 and V is TRBV7-6, with TRBD1 matching over 7 bases. With 3 bases clipped from V and 5 bases from J, the junction kept 7 bases outside the gene matches. There are 14 residues in the CDR3. From germline, CDR1 is SGHVS and CDR2 FNYEAQ.

This chain joins TRBV20-1 and TRBJ2-3; no definite D call. V was clipped by 2 bases and J by 3 bases, with 9 bases between them. This CDR3 comprises 13 residues. In germline, CDR1 is DFQATT, CDR2 SNEGSKA (reference sequence). The CDR3 protein is CSARYHGTDTQYF. The CDR3 nucleotides read TGCAGTGCTAGATACCACGGAACAGATACGCAGTATTTT.

In its sample, this clonotype was seen once. The chain has TRBV27 and TRBJ1-5; 7 nucleotides match TRBD1. This CDR3 comprises 15 residues. The V gene end was trimmed by 6 bases and the J gene end by 2 bases; junction bases not matched to a gene: 7. Germline CDR1 is MNHEY and CDR2 is SMNVEV (reference sequence). In DNA, the CDR3 is TGTGCCAGCAGGCCGACAGGGTTCGGCAATCAGCCCCAGCATTTT. Protein: CASRPTGFGNQPQHF.

The rearrangement uses TRBV12-3 or TRBV12-4 and TRBJ1-2; no firm D call. This CDR3 has 14 amino acids. V lost 5 bases and J lost 2, with 12 bases in between. Here the CDR3 reads CASSTRTANYGYTF. The CDR3 DNA reads as TGTGCCAGCAGTACTAGGACGGCCAACTATGGCTACACCTTC.

V gene TRBV4-2 combines with J gene TRBJ2-1; 8 bases are a match to TRBD2. The CDR3 extends over 16 amino acids. Germline CDR1 and CDR2: LGHNA and YNFKEQ. Trimming removed 4 bases from V and 2 bases from J; junction bases left unmatched: 7. CDR3 DNA: TGTGCCAGCAGCCGGAACGCAGCGGGGGCCTACAATGAGCAGTTCTTC. This sequence encodes CASSRNAAGAYNEQFF.

The V gene is TRBV12-3 or TRBV12-4, the J gene TRBJ2-5; TRBD1 is a possible D gene (5 bases). With 6 bases removed from V and 2 bases from J, the gap between germline ends came to 13 bases. The CDR3 has 14 amino acids. DNA for the CDR3: TGTGCCAGCAGGTTCCAGGGCAGTCAAGAGACCCAGTACTTC. Its translation: CASRFQGSQETQYF.

Many counts were recorded for this clonotype. The CDR3, as DNA: TGCAGCCCCGGACAGGTTCGCACAGATACGCAGTATTTT. This encodes CSPGQVRTDTQYF. This chain connects TRBV29-1 to TRBJ2-3; 7 nucleotides agree with TRBD1. Trimming cost V 8 bases and J 1 base; bases outside gene matches: 6. CDR1 is SQVTM and CDR2 is ANQGSEA in the germline V gene. This CDR3 comprises 13 residues.

This clonotype was observed a handful of times. V and J are TRBV5-1 and TRBJ2-2; D remains unclear. V was trimmed by 0 bases and J by 7 bases, leaving 13 bases between them. CDR3 length: 15 amino acids. Per germline, CDR1 SGHRS and CDR2 YFSETQ. CDR3 loop: CASSLAQPARGELFF. The CDR3 nucleotides are TGCGCCAGCAGCTTGGCTCAGCCCGCTCGCGGGGAGCTGTTTTTT.

This clonotype showed up just a few times. The V call is TRBV20-1, the J call TRBJ2-1; 8 bases align to TRBD2. With V trimmed by 3 bases and J by 2 bases, 6 bases remained unmatched. This CDR3 comprises 15 residues. Germline CDR1 DFQATT, CDR2 SNEGSKA (reference sequence). The CDR3 loop is CSASRSGSTYNEQFF. The CDR3, as DNA: TGCAGTGCTAGCCGGAGCGGGAGTACCTACAATGAGCAGTTCTTC.

The chain combines TRBV24-1 with TRBJ2-2, with a tentative D call TRBD1 (7 bases). The ends were cut back, 9 bases at V and 5 bases at J, with 21 bases in the middle. The CDR3 consists of 16 residues. Germline V gene sequence: CDR1 KGHDR, CDR2 SFDVKD. CDR3 in DNA: TGTGCCACCGCCTTAGGGGGGACGGGACAGACCGGGGAGCTGTTTTTT. This encodes CATALGGTGQTGELFF.

The chain joins TRBV11-2 to TRBJ2-7; 7 bases line up with TRBD2. This CDR3 spans 13 amino acids. The V gene end was trimmed by 3 bases and the J gene end by 3 bases; junction bases not matched to a gene: 2. Looked up from germline, CDR1 is SGHAT and CDR2 is FQNNGV. In nucleotides, the CDR3 is TGTGCCAGCAGCTTGTGGACTAGCTACGAGCAGTACTTC. Its protein is CASSLWTSYEQYF.

This clonotype was seen more than once but under ten times. The chain carries TRBV6-1 and TRBJ2-7; D not certain. This CDR3 region has 13 residues. From germline, CDR1 is MNHNS and CDR2 SASEGT. V shed 3 bases and J shed 2 bases, with 8 bases lying between them. The CDR3: CASSDLNPYEQYF. CDR3 nucleotide sequence: TGTGCCAGCAGTGATTTAAACCCCTACGAGCAGTACTTC.

The chain is built from TRBV2 and TRBJ2-6; unclear D gene. Germline V gene lookup returns CDR1 SNHLY and CDR2 FYNNEI. Trimming took 7 bases from V and 2 from J, leaving 12 bases between them. There are 15 residues in the CDR3. As DNA, the CDR3 is TGTGCCAGCAAGTCCGGCCCAGCTGGGGCCAACGTCCTGACTTTC. Translating it yields CASKSGPAGANVLTF.

At least ten counts were recorded for this clonotype. The V call is TRBV5-1, the J call TRBJ1-2; D is uncertain. Trimming pared 0 bases from V and 14 bases from J, leaving 23 bases between. CDR1 and CDR2 (germline): SGHRS, YFSETQ. The CDR3 has 15 residues. CDR3 protein: CASSLAAGGDAILTF. DNA for the CDR3: TGCGCCAGCAGCTTGGCGGCAGGTGGAGACGCTATTCTTACCTTC.

The chain joins TRBV12-3 or TRBV12-4 to TRBJ1-1, with D perhaps matching TRBD1 (6 bases). V was trimmed by 3 bases and J by 5 bases, leaving 16 bases between them. CDR3 length: 15 amino acids. Here the CDR3 DNA reads TGTGCCAGCAGTTTGATCTCGGGGGGCGGGACTGAAGCTTTCTTT. Protein product: CASSLISGGGTEAFF.

This clonotype was recorded a few times. The V and J genes are TRBV29-1 and TRBJ1-1; D not certain. V was clipped by 1 base and J by 3 bases, with 12 bases between them. The CDR3 has 14 amino acids. Per the germline V gene, CDR1 is SQVTM and CDR2 is ANQGSEA. The CDR3 DNA follows: TGCAGCGTTGAAGCAAAACTGTCGGACACTGAAGCTTTCTTT. This translates into CSVEAKLSDTEAFF.

V gene TRBV29-1 combines with J gene TRBJ2-7, with 12 bases fitting TRBD2. After removal of 7 bases from V and 3 bases from J, the junction contained 4 bases not matched to a gene. Germline loops: CDR1 SQVTM, CDR2 ANQGSEA. The CDR3 contains 13 residues. The CDR3 region is CSAWTSGDYEQYF. CDR3 DNA: TGCAGCGCTTGGACTAGCGGGGACTACGAGCAGTACTTC.

The chain carries TRBV27 and TRBJ2-3, with D uncertain. The CDR3 is made up of 15 amino acids. Between the trimmed V and J ends, which lost 5 bases and 0 bases, there was a span of 12 bases. Germline V gene sequence: CDR1 MNHEY, CDR2 SMNVEV (reference sequence). CDR3 bases: TGTGCCAGCAGTCAAGGGAAAACTAGCACAGATACGCAGTATTTT. It translates to CASSQGKTSTDTQYF.

In its sample, this clonotype is medium-sized. V is TRBV2 and J is TRBJ2-1; D not resolved. CDR1 SNHLY and CDR2 FYNNEI come from the germline V gene. V was clipped by 5 bases and J by 0 bases, with 11 bases between them. This CDR3 has 15 residues. CDR3 amino acids: CASSWTSSSYNEQFF. CDR3 sequence (DNA): TGTGCCAGCAGTTGGACCAGCTCCTCCTACAATGAGCAGTTCTTC.